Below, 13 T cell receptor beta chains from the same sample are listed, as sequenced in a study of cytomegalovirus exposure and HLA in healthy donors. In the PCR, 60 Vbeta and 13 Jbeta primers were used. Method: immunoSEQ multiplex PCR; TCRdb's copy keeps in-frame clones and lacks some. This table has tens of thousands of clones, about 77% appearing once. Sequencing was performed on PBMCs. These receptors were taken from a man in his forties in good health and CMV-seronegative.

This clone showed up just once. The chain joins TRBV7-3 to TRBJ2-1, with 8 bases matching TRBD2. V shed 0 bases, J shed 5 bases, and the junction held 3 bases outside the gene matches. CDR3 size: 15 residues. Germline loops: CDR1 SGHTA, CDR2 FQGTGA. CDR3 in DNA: TGTGCCAGCAGCTTAACTACTAGCGGCGACAATGAGCAGTTCTTC. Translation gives CASSLTTSGDNEQFF.

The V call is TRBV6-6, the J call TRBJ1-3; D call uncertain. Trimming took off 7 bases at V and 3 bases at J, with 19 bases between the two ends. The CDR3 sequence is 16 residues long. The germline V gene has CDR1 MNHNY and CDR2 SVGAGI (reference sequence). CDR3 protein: CASTPRRQADGNTIYF. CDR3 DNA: TGTGCCAGCACCCCCCGACGGCAGGCAGATGGAAACACCATATATTTT.

The CDR3 protein is CASSPSPEGPHGYTF. CDR3 sequence (DNA): TGTGCCAGCTCACCGTCTCCTGAGGGCCCCCATGGCTACACCTTC. The V and J genes are TRBV18 and TRBJ1-2, with D unclear. The CDR3 has 15 residues. Germline loops: CDR1 KGHSH, CDR2 LQKENI. V gave up 3 bases and J gave up 6 bases, with 17 bases separating them.

For the CDR3, the DNA is TGCGCCAGCAGCACTAGCGGGGGGTTAGAGACCCAGTACTTC. Translated, it gives CASSTSGGLETQYF. The V and J genes are TRBV5-1 and TRBJ2-5; 12 bases align to TRBD2. The CDR3 is 14 amino acids. Trimming took 4 bases from V and 4 from J; bases not matched to a gene: 2. Germline V gene data show CDR1 as SGHRS and CDR2 as YFSETQ.

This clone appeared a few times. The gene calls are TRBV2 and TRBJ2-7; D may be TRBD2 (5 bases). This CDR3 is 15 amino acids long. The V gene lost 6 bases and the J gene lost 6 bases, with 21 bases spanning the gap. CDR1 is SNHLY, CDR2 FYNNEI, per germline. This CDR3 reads CASRPSQRGVTEQYF. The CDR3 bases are TGTGCCAGCAGGCCTTCCCAACGGGGAGTAACCGAGCAGTACTTC.

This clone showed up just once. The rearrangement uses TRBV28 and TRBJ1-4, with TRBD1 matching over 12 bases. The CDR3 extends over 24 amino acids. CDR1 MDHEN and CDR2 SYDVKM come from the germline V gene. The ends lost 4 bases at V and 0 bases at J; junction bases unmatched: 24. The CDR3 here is CASSYPPPTRDRGRGESTNEKLFF. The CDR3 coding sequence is TGTGCCAGCAGTTATCCCCCCCCCACCCGGGACAGGGGGCGAGGGGAATCAACTAATGAAAAACTGTTTTTT.

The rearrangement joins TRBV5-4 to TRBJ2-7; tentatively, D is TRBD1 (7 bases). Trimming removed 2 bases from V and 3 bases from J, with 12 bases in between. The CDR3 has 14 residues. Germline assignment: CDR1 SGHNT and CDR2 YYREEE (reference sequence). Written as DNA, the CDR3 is TGTGCCAGCAGCTTTAAGCAGGGGGGCTACGAGCAGTACTTC. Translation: CASSFKQGGYEQYF. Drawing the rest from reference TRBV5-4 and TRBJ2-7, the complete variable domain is ETGVTQSPTHLIKTRGQQVTLRCSSQSGHNTVSWYQQALGQGPQFIFQYYREEENGRGNFPPRFSGLQFPNYSSELNVNALELDDSALYLCASSFKQGGYEQYFGPGTRLTVT.

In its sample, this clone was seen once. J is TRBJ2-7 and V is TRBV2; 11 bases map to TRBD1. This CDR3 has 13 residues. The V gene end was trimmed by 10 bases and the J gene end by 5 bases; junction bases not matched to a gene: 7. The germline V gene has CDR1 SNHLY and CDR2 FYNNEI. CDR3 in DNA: TGTGCCATTACCGGGACAGGGGGGGACGAGCAGTACTTC. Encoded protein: CAITGTGGDEQYF.

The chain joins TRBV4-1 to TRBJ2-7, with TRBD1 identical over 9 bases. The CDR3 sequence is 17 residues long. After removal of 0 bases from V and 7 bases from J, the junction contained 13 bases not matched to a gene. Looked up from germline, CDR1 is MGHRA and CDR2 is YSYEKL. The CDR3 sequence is CASSQEALRDREQEQYF. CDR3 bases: TGCGCCAGCAGCCAAGAGGCTTTGAGGGACAGGGAGCAGGAGCAGTACTTC.

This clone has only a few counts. The CDR3 nucleotides read TGCGCCAGCCTAAGGGGACAGGGAAATGAGCAGTTCTTC. Amino acids: CASLRGQGNEQFF. The J gene is TRBJ2-1, the V gene TRBV4-1; TRBD1 matches at 9 bases. Germline V gives CDR1 MGHRA, CDR2 YSYEKL. This CDR3 is 13 amino acids long. V lost 8 bases to trimming and J lost 7 bases; unmatched junction nucleotides: 6.

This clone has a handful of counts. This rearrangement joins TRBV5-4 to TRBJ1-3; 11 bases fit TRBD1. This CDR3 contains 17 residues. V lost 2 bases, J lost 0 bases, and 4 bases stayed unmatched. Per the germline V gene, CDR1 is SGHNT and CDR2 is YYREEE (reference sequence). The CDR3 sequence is CASSFAGTGGSGNTIYF. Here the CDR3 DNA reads TGTGCCAGCAGCTTCGCGGGGACAGGGGGCTCTGGAAACACCATATATTTT.

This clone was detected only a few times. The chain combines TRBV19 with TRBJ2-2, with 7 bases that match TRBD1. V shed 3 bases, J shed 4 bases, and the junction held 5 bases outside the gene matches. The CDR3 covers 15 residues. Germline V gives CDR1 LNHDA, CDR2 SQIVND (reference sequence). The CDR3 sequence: CASSISAGGTGELFF. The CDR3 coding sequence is TGTGCCAGTAGTATCTCGGCAGGGGGCACCGGGGAGCTGTTTTTT.

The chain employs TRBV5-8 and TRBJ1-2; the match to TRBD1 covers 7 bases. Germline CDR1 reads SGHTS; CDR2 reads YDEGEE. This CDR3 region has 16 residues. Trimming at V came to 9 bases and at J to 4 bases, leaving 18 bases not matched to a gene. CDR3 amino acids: CATRGQVKELRYGYTF. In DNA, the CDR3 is TGTGCCACTCGCGGACAGGTGAAGGAGTTACGCTATGGCTACACCTTC.